This TCR beta chain was captured by sequencing in a study of T cell changes during pregnancy in multiple sclerosis. Per germline, CDR1 SGHDT and CDR2 YYEEEE. V was pared by 1 base and J by 7 bases, with 21 bases between. The CDR3 contains 16 residues. This table comes from immunoSEQ multiplex PCR, and its TCRdb copy is limited to in-frame clones, with some not included. The repertoire holds some 130,000 clones, with about 96% as singletons. The sample in question was peripheral blood, obtained after pregnancy. This sequence originates from a female donor with multiple sclerosis, enrolled in a pregnancy study. The chain uses TRBV5-6 and TRBJ2-7; D is undetermined. The DNA of the CDR3 is TGTGCCAGCAGCTTGTTGCCACCCAGGCAGCCGTTGGAGCAGTACTTC. It is translated as CASSLLPPRQPLEQYF.